The 9 T cell receptor beta chains reported below all come from one sample, sequenced in a study of monozygotic twins with inflammatory bowel disease. TCRdb reprocessed the 5' RACE reads and keeps a single row for each CDR3 protein, giving no DNA. Its clone listing holds under 200,000 distinct CDR3 sequences. Material for sequencing was blood. All receptors derive from a human donor with ulcerative colitis or Crohn's disease, or a healthy co-twin of an affected twin (not recorded which).

The chain has TRBV25-1 and TRBJ1-6. CDR3 length: 14 residues. Looked up from germline, CDR1 is MGHDK and CDR2 is SYGVNS. The CDR3 sequence is CASSGGSAMSPLHF.

The J gene is TRBJ2-3, the V gene TRBV6-5; the TCRdb D gene call, TRBD2, has no DNA to confirm it. The CDR3 contains 13 residues. Germline V gene sequence: CDR1 MNHEY, CDR2 SVGAGI. This CDR3 reads CASRLDFTDTQYF.

This sequence joins TRBV20-1 and TRBJ2-6; TCRdb reports TRBD1, a call that lacks DNA to check it against. The CDR3 is 15 residues long. Germline CDR1 DFQATT, CDR2 SNEGSKA (reference sequence). This chain's CDR3 is CSADPRGAGANVLTF.

CDR3 sequence reads: CTISGRAFLYNEQFF. The chain couples TRBV20-1 to TRBJ2-1; without DNA, the TCRdb call of TRBD2 cannot be checked. Looked up from germline, CDR1 is DFQATT and CDR2 is SNEGSKA (reference sequence). The CDR3 consists of 15 residues.

V and J are TRBV15 and TRBJ2-1. The CDR3 contains 15 residues. The germline V gene has CDR1 LNHNV and CDR2 YYDKDF (reference sequence). The CDR3 here is CATSRDGNSYNEQFF.

V is TRBV12-3 or TRBV12-4 and J is TRBJ2-3; TCRdb lists TRBD1, though no DNA is available to test this call. This CDR3 region has 16 residues. CDR3 in amino acids: CASSATGGRGTDTQYF.

The chain employs TRBV11-2 and TRBJ2-6. Looked up from germline, CDR1 is SGHAT and CDR2 is FQNNGV. The CDR3 is made up of 15 amino acids. The CDR3 is CASSLEGGGANVLTF.

The CDR3 here is CASSQVGGGGYNEQFF. The V gene is TRBV4-2, the J gene TRBJ2-1; TCRdb's D call of TRBD1 is untestable without DNA. This CDR3 spans 16 amino acids. In germline, CDR1 is LGHNA, CDR2 YNFKEQ.

CDR3: CASSPWGDTGNTIYF. This sequence joins TRBV18 and TRBJ1-3; TCRdb names TRBD1, which stays unverified in the absence of DNA. The germline V gene has CDR1 KGHSH and CDR2 LQKENI. The CDR3 consists of 15 residues.